Each of the 6 T cell receptor beta chains below was sequenced from the same sample in a study of blood T cell repertoires in COVID-19. This table comes from immunoSEQ multiplex PCR, and its TCRdb copy is limited to in-frame clones, with some not included. Here the sample spans 210,000 or so clones, 83% being singletons. Sequences were obtained from peripheral blood. The receptor source for this set is a woman in her thirties with COVID-19, enrolled during active disease.

The genes are TRBV3-1 (or the pseudogene TRBV3-2) and TRBJ2-7; D possibly corresponds to TRBD1 (6 bases). The CDR3 loop spans 14 amino acids. V lost 4 bases to trimming and J lost 2 bases, with 12 bases between them. Germline CDR1 is LGHDT and CDR2 is YNNKEL (reference sequence). CDR3 DNA: TGTGCCAGCAGCCGATGGCAGGGGACCTACGAGCAGTACTTC. Translating gives CASSRWQGTYEQYF.

This chain joins TRBV7-9 and TRBJ1-2, with TRBD1 as a possible D gene (5 bases). The V end lost 0 bases, the J end lost 1 base, and 9 bases lay between the germline ends. The length of the CDR3 is 15 residues. Germline values: CDR1 SEHNR, CDR2 FQNEAQ (reference sequence). The CDR3 is CASSLAGENNYGYTF. CDR3 DNA sequence: TGTGCCAGCAGCTTAGCAGGGGAAAATAACTATGGCTACACCTTC.

J is TRBJ1-4 and V is TRBV3-1 (or the pseudogene TRBV3-2); possible D gene TRBD1, 5 bases. The CDR3 totals 16 residues. V lost 1 base and J 0 bases, leaving 9 bases between the germline ends. CDR1 and CDR2 (germline): LGHDT, YNNKEL (reference sequence). CDR3 DNA sequence: TGTGCCAGCAGCCAAGTAGGGACTCCAACTAATGAAAAACTGTTTTTT. This sequence encodes CASSQVGTPTNEKLFF.

The chain links TRBV3-1 (or the pseudogene TRBV3-2) to TRBJ2-7, with 10 positions matching TRBD2. Losses at the gene ends were 4 bases for V and 6 bases for J; bases not matched to a gene: 9. The germline CDR1 and CDR2 sequences are LGHDT and YNNKEL (reference sequence). There are 15 residues in the CDR3. CDR3 nucleotide sequence: TGTGCCAGCAGCCTAGCGGGGGGCACTTCTCCCGAGCAGTACTTC. Translating gives CASSLAGGTSPEQYF.

This chain connects TRBV6-2 or TRBV6-3 to TRBJ2-5; D ambiguous. Trimming removed 6 bases from V and 2 bases from J, with 25 bases in between. The CDR3 is 18 residues long. The V gene's germline CDR1 is MNHEY and CDR2 SVGEGT. CDR3 in amino acids: CASSLLSNLAYLQETQYF. The CDR3 DNA follows: TGTGCCAGCAGCCTCCTGTCGAACCTTGCCTACCTTCAAGAGACCCAGTACTTC.

The chain employs TRBV3-1 (or the pseudogene TRBV3-2) and TRBJ2-1, with a tentative D call TRBD2 (6 bases). Trimming cost V 6 bases and J 5 bases, with 20 bases left between them. In germline, CDR1 is LGHDT, CDR2 YNNKEL (reference sequence). The CDR3 is 16 amino acids. The CDR3 region is CASRFRDSQNDNEQFF. CDR3 nucleotides: TGTGCCAGCAGGTTTAGGGACTCACAGAATGACAATGAGCAGTTCTTC.